The source of this TCR beta chain is a study of cytomegalovirus exposure and HLA in healthy donors. Study conclusions and caveats: Cytomegalovirus-associated TCR beta chains were listed, numbering roughly 150.

It was the approximately 120-subject validation cohort, separate from the approximately 700-subject first cohort, to which the donors belonged. V shed 0 bases, J shed 4 bases, and the junction held 5 bases outside the gene matches. This CDR3 contains 15 residues. In germline, CDR1 is SGHTA, CDR2 FQGNSA. Measured with immunoSEQ multiplex PCR; TCRdb has only the in-frame clones, and not every one. This sample has about 140,000 clones, with almost 85% found just once. Concerning this clone: Antigen: not known.

The source of this sequence is a woman in her twenties or thirties in good health and CMV-seronegative. The gene calls are TRBV7-2 and TRBJ1-2; TRBD1 matches 7 bases. The sequenced sample consisted of PBMCs. The CDR3 bases are TGTGCCAGCAGCTTAGCTCTCGGGACAGTCTATGGCTACACCTTC. Encoded protein: CASSLALGTVYGYTF.